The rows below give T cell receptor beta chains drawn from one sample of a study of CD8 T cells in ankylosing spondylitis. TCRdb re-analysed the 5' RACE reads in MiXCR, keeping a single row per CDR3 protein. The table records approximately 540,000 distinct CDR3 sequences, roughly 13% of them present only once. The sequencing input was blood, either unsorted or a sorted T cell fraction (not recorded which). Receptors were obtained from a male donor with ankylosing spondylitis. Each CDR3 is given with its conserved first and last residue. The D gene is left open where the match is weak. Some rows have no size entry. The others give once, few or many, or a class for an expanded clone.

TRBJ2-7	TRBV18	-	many	TGTGCCAGCTCAGGGGGGCCGGCCTACGAGCAGTACTTC	CASSGGPAYEQYF
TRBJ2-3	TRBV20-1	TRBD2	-	TGCAGTGCTAGCGGTTCTCGGGCGGGAGTCACAGATACGCAGTATTTT	CSASGSRAGVTDTQYF
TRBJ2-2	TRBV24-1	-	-	TGTGCCACCAGTGATTTCGCCGGGGAGCTGTTTTTT	CATSDFAGELFF
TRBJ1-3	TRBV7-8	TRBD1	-	TGTGCCAGCAGCCAGGGGGCAGGAGGAAACACCATATATTTT	CASSQGAGGNTIYF
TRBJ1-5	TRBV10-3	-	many	TGTGCCATCAGTGAGCAGGGTAGCAATCAGCCCCAGCATTTT	CAISEQGSNQPQHF
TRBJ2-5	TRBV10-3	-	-	TGTGCCATCAGTGACGGAGGGAGTGGGGAGACCCAGTACTTC	CAISDGGSGETQYF
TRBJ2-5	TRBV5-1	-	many	TGCGCCAGCAGCTTGGTTGGCCAAGAGACCCAGTACTTC	CASSLVGQETQYF
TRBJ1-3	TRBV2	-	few	TGTGCCAGCAGTTCCAGGGCTCGCTCTGGAAACACCATATATTTT	CASSSRARSGNTIYF
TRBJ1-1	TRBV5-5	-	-	TGTGCCAGCAGCTTGGCGTACGGTGAAGCTTTCTTT	CASSLAYGEAFF
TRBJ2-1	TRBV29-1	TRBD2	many	TGCAGCGTCCATTACCCAGCGGGAGGGCCCAGTAATGAGCAGTTCTTC	CSVHYPAGGPSNEQFF
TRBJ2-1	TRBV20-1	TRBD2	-	TGCAGTGGTTGGGGACTAGCGGCCTACAATGAGCAGTTCTTC	CSGWGLAAYNEQFF
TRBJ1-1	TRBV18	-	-	TGTGCCACCAGCGGGAACACTGAAGCTTTCTTT	CATSGNTEAFF
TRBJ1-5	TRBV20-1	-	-	TGCAGTGCTACGGGCGGGACAAATCAGCCCCAGCATTTT	CSATGGTNQPQHF
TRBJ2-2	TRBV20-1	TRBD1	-	TGCAGTGCAGGGGGACAGGGGGGCGGGGAGCTGTTTTTT	CSAGGQGGGELFF
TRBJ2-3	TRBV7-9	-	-	TGTGCCAGCAACAATCCCGGAGCCTCTAGCACAGATACGCAGTATTTT	CASNNPGASSTDTQYF
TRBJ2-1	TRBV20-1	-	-	TGCAGTGCCACTGTCGGCGGAGGGTTCTACAATGAGCAGTTCTTC	CSATVGGGFYNEQFF
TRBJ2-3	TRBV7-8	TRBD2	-	TGTGCCAGCAGCGGTGGAGGAGTAGCGGGAGCAGATACGCAGTATTTT	CASSGGGVAGADTQYF
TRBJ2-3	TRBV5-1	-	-	TGCGCCAGCAGCTTGGCCGGAGGGTGGGGTACAGATACGCAGTATTTT	CASSLAGGWGTDTQYF
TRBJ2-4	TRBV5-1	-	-	TGCGCCACCTCTGGTGGGAGCCCCTGGGACATTCAGTACTTC	CATSGGSPWDIQYF
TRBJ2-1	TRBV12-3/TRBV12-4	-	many	TGTGCCAGCACCCATGGATCTTTCAGAGAGCAGTTCTTC	CASTHGSFREQFF
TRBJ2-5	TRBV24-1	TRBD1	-	TGTGCCACCTCCGGGACAGGGGAGTACCAAGAGACCCAGTACTTC	CATSGTGEYQETQYF
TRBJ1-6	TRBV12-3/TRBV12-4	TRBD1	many	TGTGCCAGCAGCCCCGGACAGGGGGATAATTCACCCCTCCACTTT	CASSPGQGDNSPLHF
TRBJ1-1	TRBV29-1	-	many	TGCAGCGTTGAGATGAGGGGCATGAACACTGAAGCTTTCTTT	CSVEMRGMNTEAFF
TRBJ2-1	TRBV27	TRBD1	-	TGTGCCAGCTCCCGGGACAGGGTGGGGGGTGAGCAGTTCTTC	CASSRDRVGGEQFF
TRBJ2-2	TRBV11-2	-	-	TGTGCCAGCAGCTTCCAGCGGTCCGGGGAGCTGTTTTTT	CASSFQRSGELFF
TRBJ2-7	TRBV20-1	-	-	TGCAGTGCTAGAGTGCTCAGTTCTCACGAGCAGTACTTC	CSARVLSSHEQYF
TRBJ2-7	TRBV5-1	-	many	TGCGCCAGCAGCTTGTTCGCGGACTACGAGCAGTACTTC	CASSLFADYEQYF
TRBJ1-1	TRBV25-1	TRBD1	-	TGTGCCAGCAGTTCTTGGACAGGAACCACTGAAGCTTTCTTT	CASSSWTGTTEAFF
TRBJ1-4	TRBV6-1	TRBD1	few	TGTGCCAGCAGTGATCGGCCCGGGACAGGGAATGAAAAACTGTTTTTT	CASSDRPGTGNEKLFF
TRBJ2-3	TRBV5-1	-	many	TGCGCCAGCAGCTTGGAAGCCAGGCTGGATACGCAGTATTTT	CASSLEARLDTQYF
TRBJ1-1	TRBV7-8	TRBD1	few	TGTGCCAGCAGCTGGGACAGGACCACTGAAGCTTTCTTT	CASSWDRTTEAFF
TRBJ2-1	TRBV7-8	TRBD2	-	TGTGCCAGCAGCTTGACTAGCGGGATGGTTAATGAGCAGTTCTTC	CASSLTSGMVNEQFF